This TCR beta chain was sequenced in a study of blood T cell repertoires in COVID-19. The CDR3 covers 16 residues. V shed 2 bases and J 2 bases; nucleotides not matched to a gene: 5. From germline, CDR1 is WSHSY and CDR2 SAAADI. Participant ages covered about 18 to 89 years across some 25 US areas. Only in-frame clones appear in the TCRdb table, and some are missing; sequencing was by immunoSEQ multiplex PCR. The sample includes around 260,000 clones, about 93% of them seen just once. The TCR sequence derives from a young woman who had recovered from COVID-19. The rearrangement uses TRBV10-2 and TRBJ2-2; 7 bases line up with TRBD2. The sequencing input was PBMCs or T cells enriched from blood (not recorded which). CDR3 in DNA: TGCGCCAGCAGTGAGAGGCTAGCGGTCAACACCGGGGAGCTGTTTTTT. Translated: CASSERLAVNTGELFF.